This TCR beta chain was identified in a study of T cell changes during pregnancy in multiple sclerosis. Germline assignment: CDR1 SGHNT and CDR2 YENEEA. CDR3 length equals 14 residues. V lost 5 bases to trimming and J lost 7 bases; unmatched junction nucleotides: 10. Measured with immunoSEQ multiplex PCR; TCRdb has only the in-frame clones, and not every one. The sample includes about 100,000 clones, 92% seen only once; the top ten take around 0.8%. The material was peripheral blood, obtained in the third trimester of pregnancy. The TCR comes from a female donor in good health, enrolled as a control in a pregnancy study. The chain carries TRBV11-3 and TRBJ1-2; 7 bases map to TRBD1. The CDR3: CASSLDRRAGGYTF. The CDR3 nucleotides read TGTGCCAGCAGCCTGGACAGGAGGGCGGGTGGCTACACCTTC.